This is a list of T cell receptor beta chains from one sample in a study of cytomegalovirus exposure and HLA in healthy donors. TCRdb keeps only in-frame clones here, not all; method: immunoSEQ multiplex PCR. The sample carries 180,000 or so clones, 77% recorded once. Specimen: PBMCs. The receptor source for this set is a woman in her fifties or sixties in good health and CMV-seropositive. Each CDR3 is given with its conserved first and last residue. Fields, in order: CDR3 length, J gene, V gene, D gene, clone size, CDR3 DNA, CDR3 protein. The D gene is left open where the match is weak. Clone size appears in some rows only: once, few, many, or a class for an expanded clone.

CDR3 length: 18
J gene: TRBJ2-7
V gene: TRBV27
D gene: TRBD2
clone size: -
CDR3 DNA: TGTGCCAGCAGTCCCATTGGGGGAAGAGCGGGATCGTCCTACGAGCAGTACTTC
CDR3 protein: CASSPIGGRAGSSYEQYF

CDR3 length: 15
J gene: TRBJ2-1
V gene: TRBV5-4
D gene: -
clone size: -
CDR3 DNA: TGTGCCAGCAGCCGAAACTCGGACAGACACAATGAGCAGTTCTTC
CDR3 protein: CASSRNSDRHNEQFF

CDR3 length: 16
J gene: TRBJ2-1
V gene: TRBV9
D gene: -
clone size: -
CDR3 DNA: TGTGCCAGCAGCGTAGAAAGCCGGAGCTCCTACAATGAGCAGTTCTTC
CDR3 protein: CASSVESRSSYNEQFF

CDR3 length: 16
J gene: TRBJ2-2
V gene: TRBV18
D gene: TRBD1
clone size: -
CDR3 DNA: TGTGCCAGCTCACGTACCGGGACAGGGAACACCGGGGAGCTGTTTTTT
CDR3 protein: CASSRTGTGNTGELFF

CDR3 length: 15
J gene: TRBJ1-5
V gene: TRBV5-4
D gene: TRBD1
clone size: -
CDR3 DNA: TGTGCCAGCAGCCGCGACAGGGATAGCAATCAGCCCCAGCATTTT
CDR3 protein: CASSRDRDSNQPQHF

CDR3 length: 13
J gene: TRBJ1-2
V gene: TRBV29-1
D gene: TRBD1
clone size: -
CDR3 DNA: TGCAGCGTATTGGGACAGGGCAACTATGGCTACACCTTC
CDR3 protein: CSVLGQGNYGYTF

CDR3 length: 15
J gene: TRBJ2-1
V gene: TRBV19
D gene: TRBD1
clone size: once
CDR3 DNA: TGTGCCAGTAGTATAGTGACAGGGGCGGACAATGAGCAGTTCTTC
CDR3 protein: CASSIVTGADNEQFF

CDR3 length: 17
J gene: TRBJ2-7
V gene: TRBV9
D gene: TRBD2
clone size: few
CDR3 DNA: TGTGCCAGCAGCGTAGGACCAGGGGCTAGCGGGAGGGACGAGCAGTACTTC
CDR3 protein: CASSVGPGASGRDEQYF

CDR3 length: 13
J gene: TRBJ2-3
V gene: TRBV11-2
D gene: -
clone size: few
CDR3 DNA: TGTGCCAGCAGCTTATCTCTCGAGGGTACGCAGTATTTT
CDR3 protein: CASSLSLEGTQYF

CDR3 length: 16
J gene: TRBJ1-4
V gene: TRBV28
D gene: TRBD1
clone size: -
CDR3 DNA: TGTGCCAGCAGTTCGGACAGGGGGCCGAGGTGGGAAAAACTGTTTTTT
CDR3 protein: CASSSDRGPRWEKLFF

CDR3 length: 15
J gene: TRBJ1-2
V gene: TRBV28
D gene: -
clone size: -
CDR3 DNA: TGTGCCAGCAGTTTCCCTAGAGCCTCTAACTATGGCTACACCTTC
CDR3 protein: CASSFPRASNYGYTF

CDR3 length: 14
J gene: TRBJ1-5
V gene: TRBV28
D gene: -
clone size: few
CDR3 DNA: TGTGCCAGCACCCTAGTGGGAGGGCGGCAGCCCCAGCATTTT
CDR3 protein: CASTLVGGRQPQHF

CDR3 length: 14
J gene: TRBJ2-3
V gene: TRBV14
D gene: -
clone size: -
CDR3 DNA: TGTGCCAGCAGCCAAGATCAGAACACAGATACGCAGTATTTT
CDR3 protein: CASSQDQNTDTQYF

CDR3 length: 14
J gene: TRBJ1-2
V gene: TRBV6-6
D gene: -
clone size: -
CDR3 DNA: TGTGCCAGCAGGGGGGGGCGGGAGACCTATGGCTACACCTTC
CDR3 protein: CASRGGRETYGYTF

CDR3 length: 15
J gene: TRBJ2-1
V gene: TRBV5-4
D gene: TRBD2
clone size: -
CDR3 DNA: TGTGCCAGCAGCATTAGCGGGGGGGCGGGGAATGAGCAGTTCTTC
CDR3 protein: CASSISGGAGNEQFF

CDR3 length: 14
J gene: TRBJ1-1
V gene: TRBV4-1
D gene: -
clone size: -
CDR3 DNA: TGCGCCAGCAGCCAGTTGAGTATCTTAACTGAAGCTTTCTTT
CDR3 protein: CASSQLSILTEAFF

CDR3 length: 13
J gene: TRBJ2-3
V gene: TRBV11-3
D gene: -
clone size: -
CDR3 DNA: TGTGCCAGCAGCTTAGATCCCGCAGATACGCAGTATTTT
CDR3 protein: CASSLDPADTQYF